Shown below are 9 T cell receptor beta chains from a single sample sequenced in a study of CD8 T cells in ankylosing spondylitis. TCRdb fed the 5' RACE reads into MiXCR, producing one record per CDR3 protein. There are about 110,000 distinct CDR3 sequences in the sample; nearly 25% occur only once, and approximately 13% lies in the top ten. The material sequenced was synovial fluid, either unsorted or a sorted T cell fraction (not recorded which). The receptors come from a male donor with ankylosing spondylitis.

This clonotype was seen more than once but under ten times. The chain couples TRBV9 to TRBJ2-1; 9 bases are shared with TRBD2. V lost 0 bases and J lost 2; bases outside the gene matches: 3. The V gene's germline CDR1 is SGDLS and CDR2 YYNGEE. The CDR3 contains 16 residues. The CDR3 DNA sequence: TGTGCCAGCAGCGTAGGTGGCGGGAGGGCCTACAATGAGCAGTTCTTC. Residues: CASSVGGGRAYNEQFF. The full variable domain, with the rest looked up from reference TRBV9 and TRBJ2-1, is DSGVTQTPKHLITATGQRVTLRCSPRSGDLSVYWYQQSLDQGLQFLIQYYNGEERAKGNILERFSAQQFPDLHSELNLSSLELGDSALYFCASSVGGGRAYNEQFFGPGTRLTVL.

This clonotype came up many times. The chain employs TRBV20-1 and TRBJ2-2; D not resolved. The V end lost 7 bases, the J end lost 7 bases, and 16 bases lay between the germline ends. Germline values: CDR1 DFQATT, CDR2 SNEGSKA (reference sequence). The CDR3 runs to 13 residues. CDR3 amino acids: CSVMDGLNGELFF. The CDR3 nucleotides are TGCAGTGTTATGGACGGTCTTAACGGGGAGCTGTTTTTT.

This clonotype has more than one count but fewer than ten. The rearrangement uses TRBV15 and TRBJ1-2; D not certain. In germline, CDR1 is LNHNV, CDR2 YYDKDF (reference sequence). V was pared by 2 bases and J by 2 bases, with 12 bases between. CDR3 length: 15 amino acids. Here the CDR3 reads CATSRSATGNYGYTF. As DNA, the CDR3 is TGTGCCACCAGCAGATCCGCGACGGGCAACTATGGCTACACCTTC.

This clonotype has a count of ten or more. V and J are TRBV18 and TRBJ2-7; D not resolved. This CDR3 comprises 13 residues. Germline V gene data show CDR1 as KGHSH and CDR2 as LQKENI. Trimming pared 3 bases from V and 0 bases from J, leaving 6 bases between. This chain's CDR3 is CASSPPFSYEQYF. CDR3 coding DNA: TGTGCCAGCTCACCTCCTTTCTCCTACGAGCAGTACTTC.

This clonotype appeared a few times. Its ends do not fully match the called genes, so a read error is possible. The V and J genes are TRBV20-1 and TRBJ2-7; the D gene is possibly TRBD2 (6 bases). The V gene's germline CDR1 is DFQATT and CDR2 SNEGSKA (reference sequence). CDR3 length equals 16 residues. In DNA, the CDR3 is TGCACTGCTAGAGATCGGGAACGCGGGAATTCCTACGAGCAGTACTTC. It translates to CTARDRERGNSYEQYF.

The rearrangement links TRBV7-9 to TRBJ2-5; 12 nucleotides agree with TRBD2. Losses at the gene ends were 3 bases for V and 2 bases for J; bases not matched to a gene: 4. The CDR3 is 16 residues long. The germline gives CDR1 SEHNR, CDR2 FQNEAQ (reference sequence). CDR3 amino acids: CASSLTTSGGQETQYF. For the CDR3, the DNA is TGTGCCAGCAGCTTGACGACTAGCGGGGGTCAAGAGACCCAGTACTTC.

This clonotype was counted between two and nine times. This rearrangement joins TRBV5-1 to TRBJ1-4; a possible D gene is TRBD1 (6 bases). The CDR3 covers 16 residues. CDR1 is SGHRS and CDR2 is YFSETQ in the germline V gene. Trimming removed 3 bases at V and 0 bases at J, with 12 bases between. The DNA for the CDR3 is TGCGCCAGCAGCTCAACAGGGTACGCAACTAATGAAAAACTGTTTTTT. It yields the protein CASSSTGYATNEKLFF.

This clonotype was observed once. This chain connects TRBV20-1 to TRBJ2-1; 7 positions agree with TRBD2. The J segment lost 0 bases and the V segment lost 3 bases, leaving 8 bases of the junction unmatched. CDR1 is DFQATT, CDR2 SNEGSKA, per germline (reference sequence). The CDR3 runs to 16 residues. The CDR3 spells CSARVGGSASYNEQFF. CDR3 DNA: TGCAGTGCTAGGGTGGGGGGGAGCGCCTCCTACAATGAGCAGTTCTTC.

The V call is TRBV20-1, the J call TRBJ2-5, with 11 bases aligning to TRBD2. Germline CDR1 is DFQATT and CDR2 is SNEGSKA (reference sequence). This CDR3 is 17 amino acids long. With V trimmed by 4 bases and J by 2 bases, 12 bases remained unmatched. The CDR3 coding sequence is TGCAGTGCTATTCCGGGACTAGCGGTTAATCCTCAAGAGACCCAGTACTTC. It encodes CSAIPGLAVNPQETQYF.